The 10 T cell receptor beta chains listed next were all sequenced from one sample in a study of cytomegalovirus exposure and HLA in healthy donors. The primer mix had 60 Vbeta and 13 Jbeta primers. TCRdb keeps only in-frame clones here, not all; method: immunoSEQ multiplex PCR. The sample has roughly 120,000 clones; 77% are singletons. Specimen: PBMCs. These receptors all stem from a woman in her thirties or forties in good health and CMV-seropositive.

The CDR3 DNA is TGTGCCATCAGTTGGGACTTTACCTACGAGCAGTACTTC. It specifies CAISWDFTYEQYF. V is TRBV10-3 and J is TRBJ2-7, with D perhaps TRBD2 (6 bases). V shed 5 bases and J shed 2 bases, with 10 bases lying between them. From germline, CDR1 is ENHRY and CDR2 SYGVKD. The CDR3 is 13 residues long.

This sequence joins TRBV11-2 and TRBJ2-5; 9 nucleotides line up with TRBD1. The CDR3 has 15 amino acids. Germline V gene sequence: CDR1 SGHAT, CDR2 FQNNGV. V gave up 5 bases and J gave up 4 bases; unmatched junction bases: 8. CDR3 nucleotides: TGTGCCAGCAGCCGAACAGGGGGCAGGCGAGAGACCCAGTACTTC. This codes for CASSRTGGRRETQYF.

The gene calls are TRBV19 and TRBJ2-2, with D unclear. V was clipped by 4 bases and J by 2 bases, with 11 bases between them. The CDR3 covers 15 residues. CDR1 and CDR2 from the germline V gene are LNHDA and SQIVND (reference sequence). CDR3 DNA: TGTGCCAGTAGTACCCTTCAAGCCAACACCGGGGAGCTGTTTTTT. Protein sequence: CASSTLQANTGELFF. The full variable domain, with the rest looked up from reference TRBV19 and TRBJ2-2, is DGGITQSPKYLFRKEGQNVTLSCEQNLNHDAMYWYRQDPGQGLRLIYYSQIVNDFQKGDIAEGYSVSREKKESFPLTVTSAQKNPTAFYLCASSTLQANTGELFFGEGSRLTVL.

The chain is built from TRBV25-1 and TRBJ1-5, with TRBD1 matching 9 bases. Per the germline V gene, CDR1 is MGHDK and CDR2 is SYGVNS. This CDR3 is 17 amino acids long. The V gene end was trimmed by 1 base and the J gene end by 6 bases; junction bases not matched to a gene: 10. CDR3 region: CASSEFNRDRVGQPQHF. CDR3 coding DNA: TGTGCCAGCAGTGAATTTAACCGGGACAGGGTGGGTCAGCCCCAGCATTTT.

The chain couples TRBV30 to TRBJ2-7; no clear D. This CDR3 region has 12 residues. Between the trimmed V and J ends, which lost 3 bases and 5 bases, there was a span of 11 bases. Germline V gene lookup returns CDR1 GTSNPN and CDR2 SVGIG (reference sequence). The CDR3 protein is CAWRFSSHEQYF. The CDR3 DNA sequence: TGTGCCTGGAGGTTTTCGTCCCACGAGCAGTACTTC.

This clone was detected once. The chain has TRBV28 and TRBJ2-3, with TRBD2 identical over 11 bases. With V trimmed by 3 bases and J by 0 bases, 8 bases remained unmatched. Germline loops: CDR1 MDHEN, CDR2 SYDVKM. The CDR3 length is 18 residues. For the CDR3, the DNA is TGTGCCAGCAGTTTTCAGACTAGCGGGGATACTAGCACAGATACGCAGTATTTT. It specifies CASSFQTSGDTSTDTQYF.

The chain combines TRBV2 with TRBJ1-1, with D hard to call. The V gene's germline CDR1 is SNHLY and CDR2 FYNNEI. CDR3 length: 17 amino acids. With 4 bases removed from V and 5 bases from J, the gap between germline ends came to 23 bases. The CDR3, as DNA: TGTGCCAGCAGTGCGGAATTAGTCCGGGCTCGGAGGACTGAAGCTTTCTTT. Translating gives CASSAELVRARRTEAFF.

This clone has only one observation. The chain uses TRBV7-3 and TRBJ2-5; 12 bases match TRBD1. Germline lookup yields CDR1 SGHTA and CDR2 FQGTGA. This CDR3 comprises 16 residues. V lost 11 bases and J lost 5; bases outside the gene matches: 15. The CDR3 bases are TGTGCCGGACCGTGTCGGGACAGGGGGCTAGAGGAGACCCAGTACTTC. It translates to CAGPCRDRGLEETQYF.

The J gene is TRBJ1-5, the V gene TRBV15; 7 nucleotides align to TRBD1. Germline-derived CDR1 and CDR2 are LNHNV and YYDKDF (reference sequence). This CDR3 contains 19 residues. V lost 0 bases and J lost 4; bases outside the gene matches: 15. CDR3 sequence: CATSRDPGTATSKNQPQHF. The CDR3 bases are TGTGCCACCAGCAGAGATCCCGGGACAGCGACTTCTAAGAATCAGCCCCAGCATTTT.

V is TRBV7-3 and J is TRBJ2-5, with a possible D match to TRBD2 (6 bases). V shed 5 bases and J shed 5 bases, with 12 bases lying between them. CDR3 length: 13 residues. Germline CDR1 SGHTA, CDR2 FQGTGA. The DNA of the CDR3 is TGTGCCAGCAGCACCGGGACTCAGGAGACCCAGTACTTC. It specifies CASSTGTQETQYF.